The rows below give T cell receptor beta chains drawn from one sample of a study of metastatic and nonmetastatic thyroid tumors. TCRdb ran MiXCR on the PCR reads. The data show just under 45,000 clones, with 3% to 3.5% seen just once and around 9.9% held by the top ten. The material sequenced was blood. The receptors stem from a female donor with papillary thyroid cancer or a benign thyroid nodule (not recorded which). Some clones in this sample may be carry-over from other donors' samples. Both conserved end residues are part of each CDR3. Each record gives: clone size, D gene, J gene, V gene, CDR3 DNA, CDR3 protein. D genes are given only for firm matches. The size of a clone is reported for some rows only, either as once, few or many, or as a class for expanded clones.

clone_size: many
d_call: -
j_call: TRBJ1-4
v_call: TRBV2
cdr3_nt: TGTGCCAGCAGTGTCGGTCTCGCAACTAATGAAAAACTGTTTTTT
cdr3_aa: CASSVGLATNEKLFF

clone_size: many
d_call: -
j_call: TRBJ1-3
v_call: TRBV6-1
cdr3_nt: TGTGCCAGCAGCCAAGGACAGTTTAGCTCTGGAAACACCATATATTTT
cdr3_aa: CASSQGQFSSGNTIYF

clone_size: many
d_call: -
j_call: TRBJ1-6
v_call: TRBV28
cdr3_nt: TGTGCCAGCAGTTTATCGCAGGGTGGGAATTCACCCCTCCACTTT
cdr3_aa: CASSLSQGGNSPLHF

clone_size: many
d_call: -
j_call: TRBJ2-7
v_call: TRBV7-9
cdr3_nt: TGTGCCAGCAGCTTAGAGGCTGCCCGTGGGGAGCAGTACTTC
cdr3_aa: CASSLEAARGEQYF

clone_size: -
d_call: -
j_call: TRBJ2-3
v_call: TRBV10-3
cdr3_nt: TGTGCCATCAGTGAAATGGCCTCGGATACGCAGTATTTT
cdr3_aa: CAISEMASDTQYF

clone_size: many
d_call: -
j_call: TRBJ2-5
v_call: TRBV5-1
cdr3_nt: TGCGCCAGCAGCTTGGAGGCAGCGAACGGTCAGACCCAGTACTTC
cdr3_aa: CASSLEAANGQTQYF

clone_size: many
d_call: -
j_call: TRBJ2-7
v_call: TRBV5-5
cdr3_nt: TGTGCCAGCAGCTTGGCGGCTACCAACACTAACTACGAGCAGTACTTC
cdr3_aa: CASSLAATNTNYEQYF

clone_size: few
d_call: TRBD1
j_call: TRBJ2-1
v_call: TRBV5-1
cdr3_nt: TGCGCCAGCAGCTTGGGACAGGGCGCCTACAATGAGCAGTTCTTC
cdr3_aa: CASSLGQGAYNEQFF

clone_size: many
d_call: TRBD1
j_call: TRBJ1-2
v_call: TRBV28
cdr3_nt: TGTGCCAGCACGACAGGGGACAGCCTAAACTATGGCTACACCTTC
cdr3_aa: CASTTGDSLNYGYTF

clone_size: -
d_call: -
j_call: TRBJ2-2
v_call: TRBV25-1
cdr3_nt: TGTGCCAGCAGTGAATATAGAGGGAACGGGGAGCTGTTTTTT
cdr3_aa: CASSEYRGNGELFF

clone_size: -
d_call: -
j_call: TRBJ2-1
v_call: TRBV6-4
cdr3_nt: TGTGCCAGCAGTGACGACAGCCACAATGAGCAGTTCTTC
cdr3_aa: CASSDDSHNEQFF

clone_size: -
d_call: -
j_call: TRBJ2-7
v_call: TRBV11-3
cdr3_nt: TGTGCCAGCAGGGACGGATTCGAGCAGTACTTC
cdr3_aa: CASRDGFEQYF

clone_size: many
d_call: -
j_call: TRBJ2-3
v_call: TRBV19
cdr3_nt: TGTGCCAGTAGTTTATCTAGGGATACGCAGTATTTT
cdr3_aa: CASSLSRDTQYF

clone_size: many
d_call: -
j_call: TRBJ2-7
v_call: TRBV11-1
cdr3_nt: TGTGCCAGCAGCTTAACCCGACTAGTCTACGAGCAGTACTTC
cdr3_aa: CASSLTRLVYEQYF

clone_size: -
d_call: -
j_call: TRBJ1-6
v_call: TRBV18
cdr3_nt: TGTGCCAGCTCACCTTTTCAGGGCGGTAATTCACCCCTCCACTTT
cdr3_aa: CASSPFQGGNSPLHF

clone_size: -
d_call: TRBD2
j_call: TRBJ2-1
v_call: TRBV7-9
cdr3_nt: TGTGCCAGCAGCCGTACTAGCGGATCAACCTACAATGAGCAGTTCTTC
cdr3_aa: CASSRTSGSTYNEQFF

clone_size: few
d_call: TRBD1
j_call: TRBJ1-5
v_call: TRBV5-1
cdr3_nt: TGCGCCAGCAGCTTAACCGGGACAGGGGATTTGGGCAATCAGCCCCAGCATTTT
cdr3_aa: CASSLTGTGDLGNQPQHF

clone_size: many
d_call: TRBD1
j_call: TRBJ2-3
v_call: TRBV4-1
cdr3_nt: TGCGCCAGCAGCCCGGACCCGGGACAGGGGGCAGATACGCAGTATTTT
cdr3_aa: CASSPDPGQGADTQYF

clone_size: -
d_call: TRBD1
j_call: TRBJ2-3
v_call: TRBV7-3
cdr3_nt: TGTGCCAGCAGCTTCCAGGGGGCCACAGATACGCAGTATTTT
cdr3_aa: CASSFQGATDTQYF

clone_size: -
d_call: -
j_call: TRBJ2-7
v_call: TRBV20-1
cdr3_nt: TGCAGTGCTAGAATTACCCCCGGAATCCCTGCCGAGGTCGAGCAGTACTTC
cdr3_aa: CSARITPGIPAEVEQYF

clone_size: -
d_call: TRBD1
j_call: TRBJ1-2
v_call: TRBV7-9
cdr3_nt: TGTGCCAGCAGCTCACAGGGGGGGGATAATGGCTACACCTTC
cdr3_aa: CASSSQGGDNGYTF

clone_size: many
d_call: -
j_call: TRBJ2-6
v_call: TRBV12-3/TRBV12-4
cdr3_nt: TGTGCCAGCAAACCCGCCTCTGGGGCCAACGTCCTGACTTTC
cdr3_aa: CASKPASGANVLTF

clone_size: many
d_call: -
j_call: TRBJ2-1
v_call: TRBV29-1
cdr3_nt: TGCAGCGTTTCCTTGAGCTCCTACAATGAGCAGTTCTTC
cdr3_aa: CSVSLSSYNEQFF

clone_size: few
d_call: TRBD1
j_call: TRBJ2-7
v_call: TRBV28
cdr3_nt: TGTGCCAGCAGGACTGCAGGGACAGGGATATACGAGCAGTACTTC
cdr3_aa: CASRTAGTGIYEQYF

clone_size: many
d_call: -
j_call: TRBJ1-2
v_call: TRBV7-9
cdr3_nt: TGTGCCAGCAGCTTAGATGCGTCCTATGGCTACACCTTC
cdr3_aa: CASSLDASYGYTF

clone_size: many
d_call: TRBD1
j_call: TRBJ1-4
v_call: TRBV30
cdr3_nt: TGTGCCTTGGGGCGGGACAGGGGTTATGAAAAACTGTTTTTT
cdr3_aa: CALGRDRGYEKLFF

clone_size: -
d_call: -
j_call: TRBJ2-6
v_call: TRBV6-4
cdr3_nt: TGTGCCAGCAGTAGATACTCTGGGGCCAACGTCCTGACTTTC
cdr3_aa: CASSRYSGANVLTF

clone_size: many
d_call: TRBD1
j_call: TRBJ1-4
v_call: TRBV5-1
cdr3_nt: TGCGCCAGCAGCCCGGGACAGGGTCATGAAAAACTGTTTTTT
cdr3_aa: CASSPGQGHEKLFF

clone_size: many
d_call: -
j_call: TRBJ2-1
v_call: TRBV5-1
cdr3_nt: TGCGCCAGCAGACCTGGGCCCTACAATGAGCAGTTCTTC
cdr3_aa: CASRPGPYNEQFF

clone_size: many
d_call: TRBD1
j_call: TRBJ1-2
v_call: TRBV28
cdr3_nt: TGTGCCAGCAGTTTATTAGGGACAGGGTATGGCTACACCTTC
cdr3_aa: CASSLLGTGYGYTF

clone_size: few
d_call: TRBD2
j_call: TRBJ2-3
v_call: TRBV6-2/TRBV6-3
cdr3_nt: TGTGCCAGCTCCCCGCTAGCGGTTAGCACAGATACGCAGTATTTT
cdr3_aa: CASSPLAVSTDTQYF

clone_size: -
d_call: TRBD2
j_call: TRBJ2-7
v_call: TRBV11-2
cdr3_nt: TGTGCCAGCAGCAACCGACTAGCGGGATCGGTCGAGCAGTACTTC
cdr3_aa: CASSNRLAGSVEQYF

clone_size: few
d_call: TRBD1
j_call: TRBJ1-2
v_call: TRBV19
cdr3_nt: TGTGCCAGTAGTAGGCCAGGGGGCGGATCTGGCTACACCTTC
cdr3_aa: CASSRPGGGSGYTF

clone_size: many
d_call: TRBD1
j_call: TRBJ2-5
v_call: TRBV9
cdr3_nt: TGTGCCAGCAGCCGTTCCGGGACAGGGCAAGAGGCCCAGTACTTC
cdr3_aa: CASSRSGTGQEAQYF

clone_size: many
d_call: -
j_call: TRBJ2-2
v_call: TRBV4-2
cdr3_nt: TGTGCCAGCAGCCAACCCCAGGGACGAGAACCGGGGGAGCTGTTTTTT
cdr3_aa: CASSQPQGREPGELFF

clone_size: many
d_call: -
j_call: TRBJ1-1
v_call: TRBV11-3
cdr3_nt: TGTGCCAGCAGCTTAGGGTCAGGGGAGAACACTGAAGCTTTCTTT
cdr3_aa: CASSLGSGENTEAFF

clone_size: many
d_call: TRBD2
j_call: TRBJ2-7
v_call: TRBV30
cdr3_nt: TGTGCCTGGAGTGTGACTAGCGGGATGTACGAGCAGTACTTC
cdr3_aa: CAWSVTSGMYEQYF

clone_size: many
d_call: TRBD1
j_call: TRBJ2-7
v_call: TRBV7-8
cdr3_nt: TGTGCCAGCAGCTTAGGGACAGGGCGAAGCTACGAGCAGTACTTC
cdr3_aa: CASSLGTGRSYEQYF

clone_size: many
d_call: TRBD2
j_call: TRBJ2-1
v_call: TRBV24-1
cdr3_nt: TGTGCCACCAGTGACCGGACTAGCGGGAGGAGTGGTGAGCAGTTCTTC
cdr3_aa: CATSDRTSGRSGEQFF

clone_size: medium-sized
d_call: TRBD1
j_call: TRBJ1-2
v_call: TRBV11-3
cdr3_nt: TGTGCCAGCAGCTTAAGGTCGCCCGGGACAGGGGTCTATGGCTACACCTTC
cdr3_aa: CASSLRSPGTGVYGYTF

clone_size: -
d_call: TRBD1
j_call: TRBJ1-5
v_call: TRBV30
cdr3_nt: TGTGCCTGGCAGACAGGGGATAGCAATCAGCCCCAGCATTTT
cdr3_aa: CAWQTGDSNQPQHF

clone_size: many
d_call: -
j_call: TRBJ1-6
v_call: TRBV2
cdr3_nt: TGTGCCAGCATCGATGGTGGAGGGAATAATTCACCCCTCCACTTT
cdr3_aa: CASIDGGGNNSPLHF

clone_size: -
d_call: -
j_call: TRBJ2-1
v_call: TRBV7-9
cdr3_nt: TGTGCCAGCAGCTTAGTCCTGGGGGCGGTCGATGAGCAGTTCTTC
cdr3_aa: CASSLVLGAVDEQFF

clone_size: many
d_call: TRBD1
j_call: TRBJ1-3
v_call: TRBV30
cdr3_nt: TGTGCCTGGAGTGTAGGGACAGAGACCCACTCTGGAAACACCATATATTTT
cdr3_aa: CAWSVGTETHSGNTIYF

clone_size: few
d_call: TRBD1
j_call: TRBJ1-5
v_call: TRBV19
cdr3_nt: TGTGCCAGTAGCATACCGGGACAGGGGACGCGTCAGCCCCAGCATTTT
cdr3_aa: CASSIPGQGTRQPQHF

clone_size: few
d_call: TRBD1
j_call: TRBJ2-7
v_call: TRBV28
cdr3_nt: TGTGCCAGCGGTTACAGGGGATTCCGAAACTACGAGCAGTACTTC
cdr3_aa: CASGYRGFRNYEQYF

clone_size: many
d_call: -
j_call: TRBJ1-4
v_call: TRBV27
cdr3_nt: TGTGCCAGCAGTTTTCTCGGTACCTCGGGACAAGAAAAACTGTTTTTT
cdr3_aa: CASSFLGTSGQEKLFF

clone_size: many
d_call: TRBD1
j_call: TRBJ1-6
v_call: TRBV5-6
cdr3_nt: TGTGCCAGCAGCCCCCAGGGATGGGACAGGGATTCACCCCTCCACTTT
cdr3_aa: CASSPQGWDRDSPLHF

clone_size: medium-sized
d_call: -
j_call: TRBJ2-3
v_call: TRBV19
cdr3_nt: TGTGCCAGATCGAGGGGGGGACAGCACGGTTCGGGCGCAGATACGCAGTATTTT
cdr3_aa: CARSRGGQHGSGADTQYF

clone_size: many
d_call: -
j_call: TRBJ1-1
v_call: TRBV5-1
cdr3_nt: TGCGCCAGCACCTACAACCCTGGCAACACTGAAGCTTTCTTT
cdr3_aa: CASTYNPGNTEAFF

clone_size: many
d_call: -
j_call: TRBJ1-2
v_call: TRBV27
cdr3_nt: TGTGCCAGCAGTTTTGGAGGTTATGGCTACACCTTC
cdr3_aa: CASSFGGYGYTF

clone_size: few
d_call: TRBD2
j_call: TRBJ2-3
v_call: TRBV27
cdr3_nt: TGTGCCAGCAGTTTGCGGGAGCGACTCACAGATACGCAGTATTTT
cdr3_aa: CASSLRERLTDTQYF

clone_size: -
d_call: -
j_call: TRBJ1-2
v_call: TRBV25-1
cdr3_nt: TGTGCCAGCAGTGGGGGGTTCTCGAGGGGCTACACCTTC
cdr3_aa: CASSGGFSRGYTF

clone_size: -
d_call: -
j_call: TRBJ2-5
v_call: TRBV6-1
cdr3_nt: TGTCCTAACGTGCCAGCAGTGACTCCGCCCTCGACGTGGGAGACCCAGTACTTC
cdr3_aa: CPNVPAVTPPSTWETQYF

clone_size: many
d_call: -
j_call: TRBJ1-1
v_call: TRBV6-1
cdr3_nt: TGTGCCAGCATCTCCTTCCGGGGAGACACTGAAGCTTTCTTT
cdr3_aa: CASISFRGDTEAFF

clone_size: large
d_call: -
j_call: TRBJ2-7
v_call: TRBV4-1
cdr3_nt: TGCGCCAGCGGCGATGGGACCCACGAGCAGTACTTC
cdr3_aa: CASGDGTHEQYF

clone_size: -
d_call: TRBD1
j_call: TRBJ1-2
v_call: TRBV5-1
cdr3_nt: TGCGCCAGCAGCTTGGACTCAGGGGGGCTCTATGGCTACACCTTC
cdr3_aa: CASSLDSGGLYGYTF